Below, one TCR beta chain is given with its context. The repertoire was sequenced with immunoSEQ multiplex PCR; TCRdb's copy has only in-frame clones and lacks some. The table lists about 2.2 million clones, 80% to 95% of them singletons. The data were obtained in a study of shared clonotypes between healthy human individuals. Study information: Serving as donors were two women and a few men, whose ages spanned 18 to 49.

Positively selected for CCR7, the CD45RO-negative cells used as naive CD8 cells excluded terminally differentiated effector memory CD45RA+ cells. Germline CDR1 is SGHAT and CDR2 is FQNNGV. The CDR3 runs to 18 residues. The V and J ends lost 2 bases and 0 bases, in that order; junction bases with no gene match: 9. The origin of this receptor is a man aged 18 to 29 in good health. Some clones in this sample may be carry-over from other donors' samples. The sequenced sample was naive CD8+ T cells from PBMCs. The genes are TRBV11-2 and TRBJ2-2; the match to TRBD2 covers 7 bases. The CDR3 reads CASSLSWLSGSNTGELFF. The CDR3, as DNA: TGTGCCAGCAGCTTATCCTGGCTTAGCGGGTCGAACACCGGGGAGCTGTTTTTT.